Each of the 27 T cell receptor beta chains below was sequenced from the same sample in a study of blood T cell repertoires in COVID-19. Sequenced by immunoSEQ multiplex PCR; TCRdb stores in-frame clones only, minus some. This table holds 150,000 to 180,000 clones, about nine tenths found once. The sequencing sample was made of peripheral blood. These receptors were collected from a woman in her 70s with acute or convalescent COVID-19.

The rearrangement uses TRBV7-6 and TRBJ2-3; 7 nucleotides line up with TRBD2. The CDR3 sequence is 16 residues long. The germline V gene has CDR1 SGHVS and CDR2 FNYEAQ. Trimming at V came to 3 bases and at J to 2 bases, leaving 8 bases not matched to a gene. In nucleotides, the CDR3 is TGTGCCAGCAGCTTGACTAGGACTAGGCCCACAGATACGCAGTATTTT. This gives the protein CASSLTRTRPTDTQYF.

The V and J genes are TRBV6-6 and TRBJ1-2, with 8 bases lining up with TRBD1. V dropped 8 bases and J dropped 5; count of bases not matched to a gene: 10. The germline gives CDR1 MNHNY, CDR2 SVGAGI (reference sequence). The CDR3 is 14 residues long. CDR3 loop: CASHQGALFYGYTF. The CDR3 DNA sequence: TGTGCCAGCCATCAGGGGGCGCTTTTTTATGGCTACACCTTC.

The chain uses TRBV4-2 and TRBJ2-6; D is undetermined. Germline CDR1 LGHNA, CDR2 YNFKEQ. The CDR3 totals 17 residues. Trimming took 7 bases from V and 0 from J, leaving 16 bases between them. The CDR3 region has the DNA TGTGCCAGCACCCCGGTGTTCAAGTACTCTGGGGCCAACGTCCTGACTTTC. Protein sequence: CASTPVFKYSGANVLTF.

This chain uses TRBV7-2 with TRBJ2-7; D is unclear. V was trimmed by 5 bases and J by 0 bases, leaving 5 bases between them. This CDR3 spans 12 amino acids. Germline V gives CDR1 SGHTA, CDR2 FQGNSA. The CDR3 region is CASSMSSYEQYF. The CDR3 nucleotides read TGTGCCAGCAGCATGAGCTCCTACGAGCAGTACTTC.

The gene calls are TRBV16 and TRBJ1-2; 7 bases map to TRBD1. Trimming cost V 4 bases and J 7 bases; bases outside gene matches: 3. The CDR3 is made up of 12 amino acids. Germline-derived CDR1 and CDR2 are KGHSY and FQNENV. The CDR3 protein is CASSPGQFGYTF. In DNA, the CDR3 is TGTGCCAGCAGCCCGGGACAGTTTGGCTACACCTTC.

This chain joins TRBV5-1 and TRBJ2-1; possibly TRBD1 for D (5 bases). This CDR3 spans 17 amino acids. V was trimmed by 0 bases and J by 0 bases, leaving 13 bases between them. Germline CDR1 SGHRS, CDR2 YFSETQ. The CDR3 region is CASSLAVGVSSYNEQFF. CDR3 nucleotides: TGCGCCAGCAGCTTGGCCGTAGGGGTCAGCTCCTACAATGAGCAGTTCTTC.

The rearrangement joins TRBV5-6 to TRBJ1-2, with D hard to call. CDR1 SGHDT and CDR2 YYEEEE come from the germline V gene. Trimming took 4 bases from V and 6 from J, leaving 16 bases between them. CDR3 length: 14 residues. CDR3 DNA sequence: TGTGCCAGCAGCCGCCTTAGTCTAAACCATGGCTACACCTTC. It is translated as CASSRLSLNHGYTF.

The chain couples TRBV30 to TRBJ1-1; D is unclear. Germline CDR1 GTSNPN, CDR2 SVGIG (reference sequence). The CDR3 runs to 14 residues. Trimming pared 1 base from V and 1 base from J, leaving 10 bases between. The CDR3: CAWSGRTGNTEAFF. The CDR3 bases are TGTGCCTGGAGTGGGAGGACGGGGAACACTGAAGCTTTCTTT.

This clone was found once. The V call is TRBV5-1, the J call TRBJ2-2; D may be TRBD2 (6 bases). V was clipped by 4 bases and J by 0 bases, with 22 bases between them. The CDR3 sequence is 19 residues long. CDR1 and CDR2 from the germline V gene are SGHRS and YFSETQ. DNA for the CDR3: TGCGCCAGCAGCCCGAGGGTTATCTTCGGGACTCCGAACACCGGGGAGCTGTTTTTT. Protein: CASSPRVIFGTPNTGELFF.

This CDR3 is CASSLGSGGGRYSGNTIYF. The CDR3 DNA follows: TGCGCCAGCAGCTTGGGATCTGGCGGCGGGAGATACTCTGGAAACACCATATATTTT. V usage is TRBV5-1 and J usage is TRBJ1-3; D unclear. This CDR3 spans 19 amino acids. V lost 0 bases to trimming and J lost 0 bases, with 19 bases between them. CDR1 and CDR2 (germline): SGHRS, YFSETQ.

This clone was counted a single time. V usage is TRBV18 and J usage is TRBJ1-4, with TRBD1 matching 7 bases. Germline CDR1 KGHSH, CDR2 LQKENI. CDR3 length: 14 amino acids. Unmatched junction bases numbered 3, after V lost 4 bases and J lost 4 bases. CDR3 DNA: TGTGCCAGCTCACGGGCAGGGGGTAATGAAAAACTGTTTTTT. It translates to CASSRAGGNEKLFF.

J is TRBJ1-2 and V is TRBV5-6; the D gene is possibly TRBD1 (5 bases). The V end was cut by 4 bases, the J end by 4 bases, with 26 bases between. CDR1 and CDR2 (germline): SGHDT, YYEEEE. This CDR3 spans 18 amino acids. The CDR3 loop reads CASSRRWAGTPKTYGYTF. DNA for the CDR3: TGTGCCAGCAGCCGTCGTTGGGCAGGGACTCCGAAGACCTATGGCTACACCTTC.

This clone has a handful of counts. J is TRBJ2-4 and V is TRBV6-2 or TRBV6-3; 12 bases match TRBD2. Per germline, CDR1 MNHEY and CDR2 SVGEGT. With V trimmed by 4 bases and J by 1 base, 5 bases remained unmatched. This CDR3 spans 17 amino acids. DNA of the CDR3: TGTGCCAGCAGTTCCTTCACTAGCGGGGGGGCCAAAAACATTCAGTACTTC. Protein sequence: CASSSFTSGGAKNIQYF.

The J gene is TRBJ2-2, the V gene TRBV5-1; D remains unclear. CDR1 is SGHRS and CDR2 is YFSETQ in the germline V gene. This CDR3 has 14 amino acids. V gave up 9 bases and J gave up 4 bases, with 16 bases separating them. CDR3 in DNA: TGCGCCACAACCGGAGCTAGTCGCACCGGGGAGCTGTTTTTT. Amino acid sequence: CATTGASRTGELFF.

This chain joins TRBV11-3 and TRBJ2-5; 9 nucleotides line up with TRBD1. The CDR3 totals 17 residues. Trimming took 1 base from V and 2 from J; bases not matched to a gene: 8. Germline CDR1 is SGHNT and CDR2 is YENEEA. CDR3 in DNA: TGTGCCAGCAGCTTAGGTCACGGACAGGGGTTGCAAGAGACCCAGTACTTC. It is translated as CASSLGHGQGLQETQYF. Full variable domain (rest looked up from reference TRBV11-3 and TRBJ2-5): EAGVVQSPRYKIIEKKQPVAFWCNPISGHNTLYWYLQNLGQGPELLIRYENEEAVDDSQLPKDRFSAERLKGVDSTLKIQPAELGDSAVYLCASSLGHGQGLQETQYFGPGTRLLVL.

The rearrangement joins TRBV6-5 to TRBJ2-7; perhaps TRBD2 as D (5 bases). The CDR3 runs to 14 residues. Germline lookup yields CDR1 MNHEY and CDR2 SVGAGI. V lost 3 bases and J lost 2, with 11 bases in between. The CDR3 loop reads CASSYYRGAYEQYF. The CDR3 coding sequence is TGTGCCAGCAGTTATTACCGGGGAGCCTACGAGCAGTACTTC.

Only a few counts were recorded for this clone. The chain is built from TRBV7-8 and TRBJ1-2; D is undetermined. V dropped 7 bases and J dropped 8 bases, with 32 bases sitting between them. The CDR3 is made up of 18 amino acids. Germline-derived CDR1 and CDR2 are SGHVS and FQNEAQ. The CDR3 DNA sequence: TGTGCCAGCAAGTTTGGAGCGGCCGATCTAGCACCGTCCCACGGCTACACCTTC. Its translation is CASKFGAADLAPSHGYTF.

The genes are TRBV5-8 and TRBJ2-7; D perhaps matches TRBD1 (6 bases). This CDR3 region has 12 residues. V dropped 4 bases and J dropped 4 bases, with 9 bases sitting between them. Germline-derived CDR1 and CDR2 are SGHTS and YDEGEE. The CDR3 bases are TGTGCCAGCAGCATCAGGGGTTACGAGCAGTACGTC. Translation: CASSIRGYEQYV.

This clone was seen more than once but under ten times. This sequence joins TRBV7-2 and TRBJ2-1; perhaps TRBD1 as D (6 bases). The CDR3 runs 13 residues. With 11 bases removed from V and 0 bases from J, the gap between germline ends came to 11 bases. Per germline, CDR1 SGHTA and CDR2 FQGNSA. The CDR3 region is CASRQDSYNEQFF. As DNA, the CDR3 is TGTGCCTCCCGACAGGACTCCTACAATGAGCAGTTCTTC.

The table lists this clone with a count of one. The V call is TRBV28, the J call TRBJ1-6; maybe TRBD1 (5 bases). Germline V gene lookup returns CDR1 MDHEN and CDR2 SYDVKM. The germline V and J ends were trimmed by 3 bases and 9 bases, with 21 bases remaining between them. This CDR3 has 17 amino acids. The CDR3 coding sequence is TGTGCCAGCAGTTTTTTAAGATCGACAGACTTAGCTTCACCCCTCCACTTT. Amino acids: CASSFLRSTDLASPLHF. Together with reference TRBV28 and TRBJ1-6, the CDR3 gives the full variable domain: DVKVTQSSRYLVKRTGEKVFLECVQDMDHENMFWYRQDPGLGLRLIYFSYDVKMKEKGDIPEGYSVSREKKERFSLILESASTNQTSMYLCASSFLRSTDLASPLHFGNGTRLTVT.

The chain uses TRBV19 and TRBJ2-7; no clear D. Looked up from germline, CDR1 is LNHDA and CDR2 is SQIVND (reference sequence). Trimming shortened V by 1 base and J by 3 bases, and 7 bases separated the two germline ends. This CDR3 comprises 13 residues. This chain's CDR3 is CASSIGAYYEQYF. DNA of the CDR3: TGTGCCAGTAGTATAGGCGCGTACTACGAGCAGTACTTC.

The chain uses TRBV6-5 and TRBJ1-3; D remains ambiguous. V shed 5 bases and J shed 0 bases, with 11 bases lying between them. In germline, CDR1 is MNHEY, CDR2 SVGAGI. This CDR3 spans 15 amino acids. The CDR3, as DNA: TGTGCCAGCAGTCCCCCGCGGAGCTCTGGAAACACCATATATTTT. Translated: CASSPPRSSGNTIYF.

J is TRBJ1-5 and V is TRBV30; a possible D gene is TRBD1 (5 bases). CDR1 GTSNPN and CDR2 SVGIG come from the germline V gene (reference sequence). V shed 2 bases and J shed 1 base, with 12 bases lying between them. This CDR3 region has 15 residues. CDR3 nucleotide sequence: TGTGCCTGGAGTCCGGGGAGGGGAAGCAATCAGCCCCAGCATTTT. Amino acids: CAWSPGRGSNQPQHF.

This clone has just one count. The chain couples TRBV27 to TRBJ2-5, with D possibly matching TRBD2 (6 bases). This CDR3 comprises 12 residues. V dropped 8 bases and J dropped 5 bases, with 12 bases sitting between them. Germline V gene data show CDR1 as MNHEY and CDR2 as SMNVEV (reference sequence). The CDR3 bases are TGTGCCAGCCCAACCCGGGAGGAGACCCAGTACTTC. It encodes CASPTREETQYF.

V is TRBV27 and J is TRBJ2-7; D possibly corresponds to TRBD2 (6 bases). Germline CDR1 is MNHEY and CDR2 is SMNVEV (reference sequence). CDR3 length: 15 amino acids. Trimming pared 5 bases from V and 3 bases from J, leaving 17 bases between. The CDR3 nucleotides are TGTGCCAGCAGTCCTAGAAATTTGGGGGGCTACGAGCAGTACTTC. Protein product: CASSPRNLGGYEQYF.

The chain links TRBV15 to TRBJ2-7, with 7 positions matching TRBD1. The CDR3 loop spans 17 amino acids. Trimming cost V 1 base and J 3 bases; bases outside gene matches: 12. From germline, CDR1 is LNHNV and CDR2 YYDKDF (reference sequence). CDR3 residues: CATSRVSPRTGVYEQYF. CDR3 nucleotides: TGTGCCACCAGCAGAGTTTCCCCTCGGACAGGAGTCTACGAGCAGTACTTC.

This CDR3 reads CASSPQGMSNSPLHF. The CDR3 nucleotides read TGTGCCAGCAGTCCCCAGGGGATGAGCAATTCACCCCTCCACTTT. V is TRBV2 and J is TRBJ1-6; D might be TRBD1 (6 bases). The CDR3 length is 15 residues. The germline V gene encodes CDR1 SNHLY and CDR2 FYNNEI. V shed 5 bases and J shed 7 bases, with 15 bases lying between them.